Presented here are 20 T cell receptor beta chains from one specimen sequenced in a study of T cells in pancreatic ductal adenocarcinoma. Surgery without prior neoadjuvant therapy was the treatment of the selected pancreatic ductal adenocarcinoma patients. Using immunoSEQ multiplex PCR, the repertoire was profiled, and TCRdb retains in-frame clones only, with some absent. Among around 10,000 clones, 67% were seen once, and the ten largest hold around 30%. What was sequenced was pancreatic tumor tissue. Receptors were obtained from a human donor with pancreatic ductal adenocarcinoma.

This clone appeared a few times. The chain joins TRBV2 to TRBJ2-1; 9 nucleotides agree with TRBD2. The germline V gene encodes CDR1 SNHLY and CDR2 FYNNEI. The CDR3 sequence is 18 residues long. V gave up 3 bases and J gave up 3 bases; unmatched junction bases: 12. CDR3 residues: CASSESLGGGGLYNEQFF. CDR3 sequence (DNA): TGTGCCAGCAGTGAGAGTCTCGGCGGGGGGGGACTCTACAATGAGCAGTTCTTC.

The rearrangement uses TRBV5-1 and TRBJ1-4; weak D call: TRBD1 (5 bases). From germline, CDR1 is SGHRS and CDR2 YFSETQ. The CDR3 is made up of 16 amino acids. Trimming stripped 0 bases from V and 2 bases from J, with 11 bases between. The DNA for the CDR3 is TGCGCCAGCAGCTTGGTGGGGGACGGTACTAATGAAAAACTGTTTTTT. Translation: CASSLVGDGTNEKLFF. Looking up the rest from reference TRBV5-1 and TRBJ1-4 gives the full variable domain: KAGVTQTPRYLIKTRGQQVTLSCSPISGHRSVSWYQQTPGQGLQFLFEYFSETQRNKGNFPGRFSGRQFSNSRSEMNVSTLELGDSALYLCASSLVGDGTNEKLFFGSGTQLSVL.

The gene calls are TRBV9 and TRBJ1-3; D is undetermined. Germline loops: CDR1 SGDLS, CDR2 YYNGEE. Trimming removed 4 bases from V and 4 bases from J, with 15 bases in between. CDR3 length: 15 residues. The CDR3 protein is CASSPSLGFGNTIYF. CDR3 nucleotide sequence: TGTGCCAGCAGCCCCTCCCTGGGTTTCGGAAACACCATATATTTT.

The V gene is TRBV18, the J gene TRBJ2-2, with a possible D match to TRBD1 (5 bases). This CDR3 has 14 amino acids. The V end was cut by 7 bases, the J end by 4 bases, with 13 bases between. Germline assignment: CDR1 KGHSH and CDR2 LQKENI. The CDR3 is CASLIQGITGELFF. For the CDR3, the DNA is TGTGCCAGCTTGATCCAGGGTATCACCGGGGAGCTGTTTTTT.

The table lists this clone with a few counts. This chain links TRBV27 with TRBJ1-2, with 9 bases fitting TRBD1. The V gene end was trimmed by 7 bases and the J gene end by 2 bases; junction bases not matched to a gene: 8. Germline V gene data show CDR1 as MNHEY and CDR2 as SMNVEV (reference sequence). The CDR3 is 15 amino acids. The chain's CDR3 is CASKPGQGTNYGYTF. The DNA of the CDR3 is TGTGCCAGCAAACCTGGACAGGGGACGAACTATGGCTACACCTTC.

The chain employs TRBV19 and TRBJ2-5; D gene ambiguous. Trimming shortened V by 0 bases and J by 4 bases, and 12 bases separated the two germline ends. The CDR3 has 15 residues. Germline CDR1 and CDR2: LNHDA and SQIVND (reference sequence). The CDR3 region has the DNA TGTGCCAGTAGTATAGATTCCGGTCCGCGAGAGACCCAGTACTTC. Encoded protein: CASSIDSGPRETQYF.

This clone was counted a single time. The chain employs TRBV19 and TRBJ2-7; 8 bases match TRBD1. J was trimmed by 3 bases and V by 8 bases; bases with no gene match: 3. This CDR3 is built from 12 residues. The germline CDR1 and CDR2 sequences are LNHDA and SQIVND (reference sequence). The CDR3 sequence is CASGQGGYEQYF. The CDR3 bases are TGTGCCAGTGGACAGGGAGGCTACGAGCAGTACTTC.

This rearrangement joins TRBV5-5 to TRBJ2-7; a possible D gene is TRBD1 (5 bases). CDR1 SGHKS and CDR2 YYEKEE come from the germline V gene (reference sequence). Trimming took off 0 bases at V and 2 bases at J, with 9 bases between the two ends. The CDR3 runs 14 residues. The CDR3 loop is CASSLGQGPYEQYF. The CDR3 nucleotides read TGTGCCAGCAGCTTGGGCCAGGGCCCCTACGAGCAGTACTTC.

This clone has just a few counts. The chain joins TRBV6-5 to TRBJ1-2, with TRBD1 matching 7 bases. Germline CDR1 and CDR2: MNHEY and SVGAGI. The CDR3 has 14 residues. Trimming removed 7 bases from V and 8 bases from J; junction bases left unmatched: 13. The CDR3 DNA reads TGTGCCAGCACCTACGCCCCCGGACAGGAGGGCTACACCTTC. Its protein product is CASTYAPGQEGYTF.

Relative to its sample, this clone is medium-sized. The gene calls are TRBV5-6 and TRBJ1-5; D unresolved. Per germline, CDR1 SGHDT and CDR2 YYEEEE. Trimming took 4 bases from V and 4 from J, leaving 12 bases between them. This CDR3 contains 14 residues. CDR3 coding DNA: TGTGCCAGCAGCCCAGGACTCTCGAATCAGCCCCAGCATTTT. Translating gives CASSPGLSNQPQHF.

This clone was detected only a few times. Here the CDR3 DNA reads TGCGCCAGCAGCTTTCAACAGGGGGCAGAGACCCAGTACTTC. Translated: CASSFQQGAETQYF. This rearrangement joins TRBV5-1 to TRBJ2-5, with 9 bases aligning to TRBD1. CDR3 size: 14 residues. Germline CDR1 reads SGHRS; CDR2 reads YFSETQ. J lost 4 bases, V lost 2 bases, and 3 bases had no gene match.

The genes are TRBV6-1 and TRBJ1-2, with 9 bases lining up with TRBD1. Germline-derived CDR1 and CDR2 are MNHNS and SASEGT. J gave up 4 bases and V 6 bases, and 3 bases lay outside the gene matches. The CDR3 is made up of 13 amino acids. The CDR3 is CASRTGGFYGYTF. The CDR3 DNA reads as TGTGCCAGCAGGACAGGGGGTTTCTATGGCTACACCTTC.

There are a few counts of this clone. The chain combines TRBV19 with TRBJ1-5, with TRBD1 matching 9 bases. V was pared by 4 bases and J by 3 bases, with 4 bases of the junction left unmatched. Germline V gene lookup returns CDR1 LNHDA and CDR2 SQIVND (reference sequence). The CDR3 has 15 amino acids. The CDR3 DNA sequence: TGTGCCAGTAGTAGACAGGGGGGCCCCAATCAGCCCCAGCATTTT. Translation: CASSRQGGPNQPQHF.

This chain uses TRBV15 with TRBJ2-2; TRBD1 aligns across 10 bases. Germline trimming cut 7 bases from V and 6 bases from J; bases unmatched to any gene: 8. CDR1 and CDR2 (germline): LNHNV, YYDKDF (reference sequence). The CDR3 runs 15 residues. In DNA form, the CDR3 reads TGTGCCACCAACACCGGGACAGGGGTTTCCGGGGAGCTGTTTTTT. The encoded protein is CATNTGTGVSGELFF.

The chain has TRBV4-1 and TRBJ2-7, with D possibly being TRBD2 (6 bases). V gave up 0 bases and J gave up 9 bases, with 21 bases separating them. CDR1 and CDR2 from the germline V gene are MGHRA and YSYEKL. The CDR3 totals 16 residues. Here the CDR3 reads CASSQDAGGLSGGQYF. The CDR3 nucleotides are TGCGCCAGCAGCCAAGATGCCGGGGGTTTATCGGGTGGGCAGTACTTC.

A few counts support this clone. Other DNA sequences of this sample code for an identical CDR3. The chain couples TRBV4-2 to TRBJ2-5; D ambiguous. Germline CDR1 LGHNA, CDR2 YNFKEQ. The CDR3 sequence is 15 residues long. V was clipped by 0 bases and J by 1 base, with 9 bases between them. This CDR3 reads CASSQDWATQETQYF. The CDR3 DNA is TGTGCCAGCAGCCAAGATTGGGCTACCCAAGAGACCCAGTACTTC.

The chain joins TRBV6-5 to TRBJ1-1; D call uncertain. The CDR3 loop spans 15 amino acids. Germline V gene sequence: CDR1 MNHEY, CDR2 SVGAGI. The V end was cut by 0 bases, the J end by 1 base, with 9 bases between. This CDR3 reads CASSYSRSQNTEAFF. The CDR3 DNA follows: TGTGCCAGCAGTTACTCTCGTAGTCAGAACACTGAAGCTTTCTTT.

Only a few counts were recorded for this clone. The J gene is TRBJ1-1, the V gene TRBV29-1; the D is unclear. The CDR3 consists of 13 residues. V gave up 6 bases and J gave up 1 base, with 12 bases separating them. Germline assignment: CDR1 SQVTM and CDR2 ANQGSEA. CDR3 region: CSVQRVPNTEAFF. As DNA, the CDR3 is TGCAGCGTCCAAAGGGTCCCGAACACTGAAGCTTTCTTT.

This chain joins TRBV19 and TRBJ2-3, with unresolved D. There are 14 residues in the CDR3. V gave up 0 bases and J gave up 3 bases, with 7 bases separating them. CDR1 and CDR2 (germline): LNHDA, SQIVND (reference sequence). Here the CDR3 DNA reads TGTGCCAGTAGTATAGATAGGGAAACAGATACGCAGTATTTT. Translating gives CASSIDRETDTQYF. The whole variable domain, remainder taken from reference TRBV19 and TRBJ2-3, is DGGITQSPKYLFRKEGQNVTLSCEQNLNHDAMYWYRQDPGQGLRLIYYSQIVNDFQKGDIAEGYSVSREKKESFPLTVTSAQKNPTAFYLCASSIDRETDTQYFGPGTRLTVL.

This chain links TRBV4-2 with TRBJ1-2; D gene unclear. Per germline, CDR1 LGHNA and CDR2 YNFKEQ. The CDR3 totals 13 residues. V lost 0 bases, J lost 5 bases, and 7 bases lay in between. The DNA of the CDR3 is TGTGCCAGCAGCCAAGAGAACGGGTATGGCTACACCTTC. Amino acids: CASSQENGYGYTF.